A single TCR beta chain is shown here with its context. What it recognizes is unknown. This sample was included in a study of cytomegalovirus exposure and HLA in healthy donors. Study outcomes and limitations: Earlier analysis yielded a pattern in which most TCR beta V segments were productive about 90% or about 30% of the time.

Primers: 60 Vbeta forward and 13 Jbeta reverse. Some clones are missing from TCRdb's copy, which holds only in-frame ones; the method was immunoSEQ multiplex PCR. The table has about 190,000 clones, about 69% seen once; the top ten hold under 5%. Input material: PBMCs. The TCR originated in a man aged 25 to 45 in good health and CMV-seropositive.

CDR3 DNA sequence: TGTGCCAGCAGTCGGGGGGGGGAAAAGGGTAAGGAGCAGTTCTTC. Protein product: CASSRGGEKGKEQFF. This sequence joins TRBV6-5 and TRBJ2-1; 8 bases are shared with TRBD2. Germline V gene lookup returns CDR1 MNHEY and CDR2 SVGAGI. The V segment lost 5 bases and the J segment 10 bases; nucleotides outside the gene matches: 13. The CDR3 length is 15 residues.